This T cell receptor (beta chain) was sequenced in a study of shared clonotypes between healthy human individuals. Between the trimmed V and J ends, which lost 8 bases and 5 bases, there was a span of 21 bases. Per germline, CDR1 LNHDA and CDR2 SQIVND (reference sequence). The CDR3 has 15 amino acids. Nashville, Tennessee was home to all donors, who were Caucasian adults. At a deep level, the assay was run. Genomic DNA (from each subset) was split evenly across several immunoSEQ plates. Measured with immunoSEQ multiplex PCR; TCRdb has only the in-frame clones, and not every one. The sample includes a few million clones, 80% to 95% seen only once; the top ten take 0.39%.

The TCR was taken from a man aged 18 to 35 in good health. Some clones in this sample may be carry-over from other donors' samples. This rearrangement joins TRBV19 to TRBJ1-1, with unresolved D. What was sequenced was naive CD4+ T cells from PBMCs. Subset here: CD45RA+ positively selected. The CDR3 is CASWPVGFAGTEAFF. The CDR3 DNA follows: TGTGCCAGTTGGCCGGTGGGGTTTGCAGGAACTGAAGCTTTCTTT. The variable domain in full, with the rest retrieved from reference TRBV19 and TRBJ1-1, is DGGITQSPKYLFRKEGQNVTLSCEQNLNHDAMYWYRQDPGQGLRLIYYSQIVNDFQKGDIAEGYSVSREKKESFPLTVTSAQKNPTAFYLCASWPVGFAGTEAFFGQGTRLTVV.